This TCR beta chain was identified during a study of blood T cell repertoires in COVID-19. Study background: There were acute and convalescent COVID-19 samples, and they came from the United States, Italy and Spain. T cells, B-cell-depleted T cells, or PBMCs supplied cDNA or gDNA.

Losses at the gene ends were 3 bases for V and 4 bases for J; bases not matched to a gene: 3. Germline V gene data show CDR1 as DFQATT and CDR2 as SNEGSKA (reference sequence). The length of the CDR3 is 13 residues. Original processing notes: Reference gene primer amplification in the assay estimated nucleated cell counts. Libraries were prepared by immunoSEQ multiplex PCR; TCRdb keeps only in-frame clonotypes and omits some of them. V, J and clone size derive from that table, while D and trimming were established from the DNA sequence. This table holds around 190,000 clones, more than 65% found once.

The rearrangement links TRBV20-1 to TRBJ1-3; 7 bases are a match to TRBD1. This TCR was sampled from a human donor in a cohort sampled during active COVID-19. Input material: peripheral blood. The CDR3 region has the DNA TGCAGTGCTAGTGACAGGGTGGGAAACACCATATATTTT. Amino acids: CSASDRVGNTIYF.